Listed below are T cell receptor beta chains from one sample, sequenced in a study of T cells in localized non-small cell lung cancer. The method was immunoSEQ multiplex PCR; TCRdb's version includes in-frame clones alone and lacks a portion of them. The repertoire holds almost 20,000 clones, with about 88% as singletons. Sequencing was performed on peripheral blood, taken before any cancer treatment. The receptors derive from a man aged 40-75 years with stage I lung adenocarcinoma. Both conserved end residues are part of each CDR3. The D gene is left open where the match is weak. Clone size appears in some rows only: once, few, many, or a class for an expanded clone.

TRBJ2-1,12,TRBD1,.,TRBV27,CASSLQGAQQFF,TGTGCCAGCAGTTTACAGGGGGCGCAGCAGTTCTTC
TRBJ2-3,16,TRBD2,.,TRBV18,CASSPPSLASTDTQYF,TGTGCCAGCTCACCACCCTCACTAGCGAGCACAGATACGCAGTATTTT
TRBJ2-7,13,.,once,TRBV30,CAWSATSSYEQYF,TGTGCCTGGAGCGCGACTTCCTCCTACGAGCAGTACTTC
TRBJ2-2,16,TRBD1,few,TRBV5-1,CASSLYGQATTGELFF,TGCGCCAGCAGCTTATATGGACAGGCGACAACCGGGGAGCTGTTTTTT
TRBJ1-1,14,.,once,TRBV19,CASSIDRGGAEAFF,TGTGCCAGTAGTATAGATCGCGGGGGCGCTGAAGCTTTCTTT
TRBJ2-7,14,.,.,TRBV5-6,CASNLIGNNYEQYF,TGTGCCAGCAACTTGATAGGCAACAACTACGAGCAGTACTTC
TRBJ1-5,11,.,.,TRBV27,CASSPDQPQHF,TGTGCCAGCAGTCCGGATCAGCCCCAGCATTTT
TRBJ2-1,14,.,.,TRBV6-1,CASSEGQLYNEQFF,TGTGCCAGCAGTGAAGGCCAGCTTTACAATGAGCAGTTCTTC
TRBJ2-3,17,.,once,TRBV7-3,CASSLLGGGASGDTQYF,TGTGCCAGCAGCTTACTAGGGGGAGGGGCAAGTGGGGATACGCAGTATTTT
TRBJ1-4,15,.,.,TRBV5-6,CASSSLAGLNEKLFF,TGTGCCAGCAGCTCCTTAGCGGGGTTAAATGAAAAACTGTTTTTT
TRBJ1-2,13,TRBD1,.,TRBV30,CAWSAGTGDGYTF,TGTGCCTGGAGTGCCGGGACAGGGGACGGCTACACCTTC
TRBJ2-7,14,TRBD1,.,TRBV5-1,CASSTQGETYEQYF,TGCGCCAGCAGCACACAGGGGGAGACCTACGAGCAGTACTTC
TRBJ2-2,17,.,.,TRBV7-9,CASSRLQVVKGTGELFF,TGTGCCAGCAGCCGTCTACAGGTGGTAAAGGGCACCGGGGAGCTGTTTTTT
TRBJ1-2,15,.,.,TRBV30,CAWSVLRQVNYGYTF,TGTGCCTGGAGTGTACTGAGGCAAGTTAACTATGGCTACACCTTC
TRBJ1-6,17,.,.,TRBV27,CASSSRQDLSYNSPLHF,TGTGCCAGCAGTTCTCGACAGGACCTCTCCTATAATTCACCCCTCCACTTT
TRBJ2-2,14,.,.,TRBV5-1,CASSPDSSWGELFF,TGCGCCAGCAGCCCTGACAGTTCTTGGGGGGAGCTGTTTTTT
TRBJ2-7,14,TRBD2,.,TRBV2,CASQLAGDSYEQYF,TGTGCCAGCCAACTAGCGGGGGATTCCTACGAGCAGTACTTC
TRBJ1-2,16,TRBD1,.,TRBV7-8,CASSSTQGKENYGYTF,TGTGCCAGCAGCTCGACACAGGGGAAAGAGAACTATGGCTACACCTTC
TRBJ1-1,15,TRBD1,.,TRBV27,CASSLSRTGITEAFF,TGTGCCAGCAGTTTATCGAGGACAGGGATAACTGAAGCTTTCTTT
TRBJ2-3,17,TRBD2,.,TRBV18,CASSPYFSGGSGDTQYF,TGTGCCAGCTCACCATATTTTAGCGGGGGGTCCGGAGATACGCAGTATTTT
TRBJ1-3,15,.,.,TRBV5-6,CASSFDGSSGNTIYF,TGTGCCAGCAGCTTCGACGGTAGCTCTGGAAACACCATATATTTT
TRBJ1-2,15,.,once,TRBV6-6,CASNPPGSGGYGYTF,TGTGCCAGCAATCCCCCGGGGTCCGGGGGCTATGGCTACACCTTC
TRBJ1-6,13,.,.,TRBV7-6,CASSPLPNSPLHF,TGTGCCAGTTCGCCCCTACCTAATTCACCCCTCCACTTT
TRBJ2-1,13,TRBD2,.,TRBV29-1,CSVGLAGHNEQFF,TGCAGCGTTGGACTAGCGGGACACAATGAGCAGTTCTTC
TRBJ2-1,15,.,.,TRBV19,CASSIDGSSYNEQFF,TGTGCCAGTAGTATAGACGGTAGCTCCTACAATGAGCAGTTCTTC
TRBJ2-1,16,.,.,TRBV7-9,CASSLVLLEGENGQFF,TGTGCCAGCAGCTTAGTCCTGCTAGAAGGGGAGAATGGGCAGTTCTTC
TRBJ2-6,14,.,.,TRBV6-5,CASNKMSGANVLTF,TGTGCCAGCAACAAGATGAGTGGGGCCAACGTCCTGACTTTC
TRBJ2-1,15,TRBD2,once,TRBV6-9,CASSYQRGPLNEQFF,TGTGCCAGCAGTTATCAGCGGGGCCCCCTCAATGAGCAGTTCTTC
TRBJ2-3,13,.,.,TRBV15,CATSRAPTDTQYF,TGTGCCACCAGCAGAGCCCCCACAGATACGCAGTATTTT
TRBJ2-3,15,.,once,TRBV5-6,CASSFGGLSTDTQYF,TGTGCCAGCAGCTTTGGAGGGCTCAGTACAGATACGCAGTATTTT
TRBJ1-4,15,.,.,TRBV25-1,CASSRTLATNEKLFF,TGTGCCAGCAGCCGCACACTAGCAACTAATGAAAAACTGTTTTTT
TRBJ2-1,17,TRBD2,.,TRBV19,CASSIGGLARTYNEQFF,TGTGCCAGTAGTATAGGGGGACTAGCCCGAACCTACAATGAGCAGTTCTTC
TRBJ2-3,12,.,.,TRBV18,CASSRYTDTQYF,TGTGCCAGCTCAAGATACACAGATACGCAGTATTTT
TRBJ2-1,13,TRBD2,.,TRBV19,CASSTGLYNEQFF,TGTGCCAGTAGTACGGGACTATACAATGAGCAGTTCTTC
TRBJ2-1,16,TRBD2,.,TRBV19,CASTLTGLAGNNEQFF,TGTGCCAGTACCCTCACGGGACTAGCGGGAAACAATGAGCAGTTCTTC
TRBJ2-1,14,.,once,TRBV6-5,CASSYSTRPNEQFF,TGTGCCAGCAGTTACTCGACTCGGCCGAATGAGCAGTTCTTC
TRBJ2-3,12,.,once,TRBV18,CASSPAADTQYF,TGTGCCAGCTCACCTGCCGCAGATACGCAGTATTTT
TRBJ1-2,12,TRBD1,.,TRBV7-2,CASSGQGSMYTF,TGTGCCAGCAGTGGACAGGGGAGTATGTACACCTTC
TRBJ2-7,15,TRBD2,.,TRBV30,CAWKPSAGGIYEQYF,TGTGCCTGGAAACCCTCAGCGGGGGGGATCTACGAGCAGTACTTC
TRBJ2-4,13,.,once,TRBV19,CASRYVNTNIQYF,TGTGCCAGTAGATACGTAAATACCAACATTCAGTACTTC
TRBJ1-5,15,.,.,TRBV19,CASTSWQGIRQPQHF,TGTGCCAGTACCTCTTGGCAGGGGATTCGTCAGCCCCAGCATTTT
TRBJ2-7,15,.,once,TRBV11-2,CASSYLRDFAYEQYF,TGTGCCAGCAGCTACCTCCGGGACTTCGCCTACGAGCAGTACTTC
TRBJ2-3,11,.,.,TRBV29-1,CSVGGTDTQYF,TGCAGCGTAGGCGGCACAGATACGCAGTATTTT
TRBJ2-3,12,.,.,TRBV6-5,CASGTGTDTQYF,TGTGCCAGCGGGACGGGCACAGATACGCAGTATTTT
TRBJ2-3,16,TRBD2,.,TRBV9,CASSARLAGLLDTQYF,TGTGCCAGCAGCGCCAGACTAGCGGGCCTCTTGGATACGCAGTATTTT
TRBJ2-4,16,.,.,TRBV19,CASSIRQAGAKNIQYF,TGTGCCAGTAGTATAAGACAGGCAGGGGCCAAAAACATTCAGTACTTC
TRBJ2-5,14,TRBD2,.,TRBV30,CAWRAGGSDETQYF,TGTGCCTGGAGGGCCGGGGGGTCGGATGAGACCCAGTACTTC
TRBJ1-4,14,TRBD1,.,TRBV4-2,CASERTGRSEKLFF,TGTGCCAGCGAACGGACAGGGAGGAGTGAAAAACTGTTTTTT
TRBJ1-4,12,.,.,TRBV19,CASSALGEKLFF,TGTGCCAGTAGTGCTTTGGGTGAAAAACTGTTTTTT
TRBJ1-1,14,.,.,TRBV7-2,CASSQAPRVTEAFF,TGTGCCAGCAGCCAAGCACCCAGGGTCACTGAAGCTTTCTTT
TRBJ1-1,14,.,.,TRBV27,CASSPTGTGAEAFF,TGTGCCAGCAGCCCAACGGGGACCGGGGCTGAAGCTTTCTTT
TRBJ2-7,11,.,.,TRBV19,CATWDSYEQYF,TGTGCCACTTGGGACTCCTACGAGCAGTACTTC
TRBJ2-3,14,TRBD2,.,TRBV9,CASSPGGAWDTQYF,TGTGCCAGCAGCCCCGGGGGGGCATGGGATACGCAGTATTTT
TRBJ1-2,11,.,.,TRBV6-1,CASSDDRRNTF,TGTGCCAGCAGTGACGACAGACGGAACACCTTC
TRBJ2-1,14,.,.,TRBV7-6,CASSLRGYYNEQFF,TGTGCCAGCAGCCTCAGGGGCTACTACAATGAGCAGTTCTTC
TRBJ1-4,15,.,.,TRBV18,CASSPTSYWNEKLFF,TGTGCCAGCTCACCTACTTCATATTGGAATGAAAAACTGTTTTTT
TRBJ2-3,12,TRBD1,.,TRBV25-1,CASSKGTGTQYF,TGTGCCAGCAGTAAAGGGACAGGGACGCAGTATTTT